This T cell receptor beta chain was retrieved from a study of T cells in Graves' hyperthyroidism and ophthalmopathy. As concerns this clonotype: Its antigen is unknown.

Study-wide results and limits: Stable hyperthyroidism and ophthalmopathy were separated using 13 V-J signatures.

Amplification targeted TCR beta CDR3 regions from RNA transcripts. HTBI primers were the set used in a first-round RT-PCR of the TCR CDR3. Each CDR3 protein gets one entry after TCRdb re-called the multiplex PCR reads with MiXCR. This sample has roughly 500,000 distinct CDR3 sequences; less than 25% occur once, and the top ten carry roughly 10%. There are 15 residues in the CDR3. The germline gives CDR1 GTSNPN, CDR2 SVGIG (reference sequence). The V and J ends lost 5 bases and 3 bases, in that order; junction bases with no gene match: 13. The rearrangement links TRBV30 to TRBJ2-7, with 7 nucleotides matching TRBD2. The TCR sequence derives from a woman aged 25 to 45 with Graves' ophthalmopathy. The sequencing input was blood. The CDR3 loop is CAWAQGLLVYYEQYF. The CDR3 DNA sequence: TGTGCCTGGGCCCAGGGACTACTCGTTTACTACGAGCAGTACTTC.